This note documents a single TCR beta chain sequence. Its antigen is still unknown. No base-level quality is on record; no much larger clone is a single base apart. This entry belongs to a study of hypomethylating agent response in myelodysplastic syndrome (dated by TCRdb to the early 2020s). Regarding the study in general: The hypomethylating agent given was azacitidine in about 75% of the 11 patients and decitabine in 3 of 11 patients. TET2 was the most frequent mutation, present in about 50% of the 11 patients. Patients had a mean age of approximately 67 +/- 5.9 years, and a diploid cytogenetic profile was the most common. The cohort was composed of several male and a couple of female myelodysplastic syndrome patients. Four or five patients did not respond, whereas six or seven responded with either complete response or hematologic improvement. Response was defined as complete response or hematologic improvement, and patients who met neither criterion were classified as non-responders. Paper-wide results and their limitations: The shared GLIPH2 clusters might recognize novel MDS antigens, but this possibility was not confirmed and requires experimental validation. Because the healthy control donors and the MDS patients were not matched by age, the comparison between MDS and healthy samples could have been affected. Only 10 or so patients were analyzed, so the cohort was small. After hypomethylating agent treatment, no significant change in richness, rarefaction diversity or clonality was seen, either across all patients or within response groups. Novel clonotypes emerged more often in responders, while non-responders showed more contracted clonotypes after treatment.

CDR1 and CDR2 are drawn from the germline V gene (reference sequence): MNHNY, SVGAGI. The CDR3 goes from the cysteine to the phenylalanine over 15 residues. Only CDR3 DNA remains: 45 bases, in frame from the first base. Cut back by 4 bases and 5 bases, the V and J ends lie 17 bases apart. The library was produced with the immunoSEQ multiplex PCR assay. Survey resolution was applied, with two replicates of 200 ng each being run for a total of roughly 400 ng of DNA per sample. The hsTCRB kit detected rearranged TCRB sequences in genomic DNA using multiplex PCR primers targeting V and J genes. To amplify the CDR3 region, the first PCR ran for around 30 cycles with the QIAGEN Multiplex PCR Kit. A second PCR of approximately 8 cycles attached sample barcodes and Illumina adapters to each replicate. Pooled libraries were quantified with a QuantStudio 6 and the KAPA library quantification kit. About 15 pM of pooled libraries were sequenced on an Illumina MiSeq with 156-cycle single-end reads and a 15-cycle index read. From the authors' description of their analysis: VDJdb annotation flagged 1.7% of about 180,000 unique clonotypes as previously reported viral-epitope-specific. The immunoSEQ Data Assistant and immunoSEQ Analyzer converted raw reads into normalized, annotated TCRB repertoires. Clonotype analysis used the immunarch R package version 0.6.5 and BioAnalyzer. Richness was estimated after downsampling every repertoire to the clone count of the smallest repertoire. Clonotypes were classified as expanded, contracted or novel by Fisher's exact tests, with novel defined as zero frequency before treatment. Significantly changed CDR3 beta sequences were clustered with GLIPH2 at simulation_depth=1000 and kmer_min_depth=3, and CDR3s shorter than five residues were left out. The immuneACCESS repertoire file appears here via TCRdb, limited to in-frame rearrangements. These files lack a portion of the clones; in checked studies, under half of the deficit traces to unresolved V genes, and the cause of the others is not known. V and J calls and clone size are as listed in that table; D and trimming were resolved from the DNA. Across this sample there are approximately 6,800 clones, with about 87% seen only once. The ten top clones hold 16% of the sample.

Bulk bone marrow was analyzed, and T-cell subsets were not sorted. Bone marrow from more than ten myelodysplastic syndrome patients, collected before and after hypomethylating agent therapy, underwent immunosequencing of the TCR beta CDR3 regions. For longitudinal repertoire tracking, every patient provided one baseline bone marrow and two to three bone marrows collected at different post-treatment timepoints. Genomic DNA was isolated from whole bone marrow, and DNA quality was assessed with TapeStation, NanoDrop OneC and PicoGreen assays. The clonotype originates from a human donor with myelodysplastic syndrome. In this chain, TRBV6-6 is recombined with TRBJ1-2; the D gene is perhaps TRBD1, from 5 matching bases. Sequenced material: bone marrow, taken before or after starting hypomethylating agent treatment for myelodysplastic syndrome (not recorded which). The CDR3 sequence is CASSSNIPGGYGYTF. The DNA is TGTGCCAGCAGTTCGAACATACCGGGGGGATATGGCTACACCTTC.